One and the same sample provided the 16 T cell receptor beta chains below, sequenced in a study of shared clonotypes between healthy human individuals. Libraries were prepared by immunoSEQ multiplex PCR; TCRdb keeps only in-frame clonotypes and omits some of them. Altogether millions of clones are present, roughly nine tenths being singletons, with the ten largest covering 0.14%. Specimen: naive CD4+ T cells sorted from blood. The subset denotes: CD45RA+ positively selected. The receptor source for this set is a man between 18 and 35 years old in good health.

The CDR3 nucleotides are TGTGCCAGCAGTCCTACAGGGTTTTATGGCTACACCTTC. Protein: CASSPTGFYGYTF. The chain has TRBV28 and TRBJ1-2, with D tentatively TRBD1 (6 bases). CDR1 is MDHEN and CDR2 is SYDVKM in the germline V gene. The CDR3 extends over 13 amino acids. V was pared by 5 bases and J by 5 bases, with 12 bases between.

This clone was counted a single time. V gene TRBV7-2 combines with J gene TRBJ1-5; 7 nucleotides align to TRBD1. This CDR3 has 15 amino acids. The junction had 7 bases not matched to a gene; V was cut back by 1 base and J by 7 bases. Germline CDR1 and CDR2: SGHTA and FQGNSA. CDR3 sequence (DNA): TGTGCCAGCAGCTTAGGGGACAGCCTTGGACAGCCCCAGCATTTT. Amino acid sequence: CASSLGDSLGQPQHF.

The chain is built from TRBV7-2 and TRBJ2-7; 7 bases line up with TRBD1. The CDR3 runs 15 residues. Germline V gene sequence: CDR1 SGHTA, CDR2 FQGNSA. With V trimmed by 4 bases and J by 2 bases, 8 bases remained unmatched. CDR3 sequence: CASSWDSKGTYEQYF. The CDR3 coding sequence is TGTGCCAGCAGCTGGGACAGTAAAGGAACCTACGAGCAGTACTTC.

The chain employs TRBV27 and TRBJ2-7; TRBD2 matches 7 bases. The V segment lost 6 bases and the J segment 3 bases; nucleotides outside the gene matches: 8. Looked up from germline, CDR1 is MNHEY and CDR2 is SMNVEV (reference sequence). The CDR3 runs to 14 residues. This CDR3 is CASSRWGGDYEQYF. CDR3 DNA sequence: TGTGCCAGCAGCCGGTGGGGGGGGGACTACGAGCAGTACTTC.

The chain recombines TRBV15 with TRBJ2-7, with D hard to call. Germline V CDR1 and CDR2: LNHNV, YYDKDF (reference sequence). The CDR3 length is 12 residues. V gave up 5 bases and J gave up 6 bases, with 11 bases separating them. Here the CDR3 reads CATSWGNLEQYF. CDR3 bases: TGTGCCACCAGCTGGGGAAACCTCGAGCAGTACTTC.

This clone was observed a single time. V gene TRBV19 combines with J gene TRBJ2-5, with D perhaps being TRBD1 or TRBD2 (6 bases each). Germline loops: CDR1 LNHDA, CDR2 SQIVND (reference sequence). The CDR3 has 17 amino acids. V was trimmed by 3 bases and J by 5 bases, leaving 22 bases between them. CDR3 nucleotides: TGTGCCAGTAGTATTGGCGGGAAAATACCGAGGGGGGAGACCCAGTACTTC. Amino acid sequence: CASSIGGKIPRGETQYF. The variable domain in full, completed from reference TRBV19 and TRBJ2-5, reads DGGITQSPKYLFRKEGQNVTLSCEQNLNHDAMYWYRQDPGQGLRLIYYSQIVNDFQKGDIAEGYSVSREKKESFPLTVTSAQKNPTAFYLCASSIGGKIPRGETQYFGPGTRLLVL.

In the case of this clone: Other DNA sequences of this sample code for an identical CDR3. The J gene is TRBJ1-1, the V gene TRBV5-6; maybe TRBD1 (5 bases). CDR1 is SGHDT and CDR2 is YYEEEE in the germline V gene. The germline V and J ends were trimmed by 1 base and 4 bases, with 11 bases remaining between them. CDR3 length equals 14 residues. The CDR3 DNA reads as TGTGCCAGCAGCTTGAGGGGCCTGGGCACTGAAGCTTTCTTT. Amino acid sequence: CASSLRGLGTEAFF. Filled out from reference TRBV5-6 and TRBJ1-1, the complete variable domain reads DAGVTQSPTHLIKTRGQQVTLRCSPKSGHDTVSWYQQALGQGPQFIFQYYEEEERQRGNFPDRFSGHQFPNYSSELNVNALLLGDSALYLCASSLRGLGTEAFFGQGTRLTVV.

This chain links TRBV27 with TRBJ1-1, with 12 bases identical to TRBD1. CDR1 and CDR2 from the germline V gene are MNHEY and SMNVEV (reference sequence). The CDR3 consists of 16 residues. V trimming: 5 bases; J trimming: 4 bases; junction bases outside the gene matches: 8. The CDR3 sequence: CASSHGTGGGSTEAFF. The DNA of the CDR3 is TGTGCCAGCAGTCACGGGACAGGGGGCGGAAGCACTGAAGCTTTCTTT.

Note on this clone: The same CDR3 can be traced to other DNA sequences in this sample. The chain carries TRBV5-5 and TRBJ2-7, with D unclear. This CDR3 is built from 12 residues. From germline, CDR1 is SGHKS and CDR2 YYEKEE (reference sequence). Trimming removed 0 bases from V and 6 bases from J, with 7 bases in between. CDR3 loop: CASSLVGFEQYF. DNA of the CDR3: TGTGCCAGCAGCTTGGTTGGCTTCGAGCAGTACTTC.

A single count supports this clone. V usage is TRBV7-2 and J usage is TRBJ1-3; D ambiguous. Germline values: CDR1 SGHTA, CDR2 FQGNSA. The CDR3 runs 17 residues. Trimming took 7 bases from V and 2 from J, leaving 21 bases between them. The CDR3 sequence: CASTLSLSGITGNTIYF. CDR3 in DNA: TGTGCCAGCACCCTCTCCCTATCGGGGATAACTGGAAACACCATATATTTT. Full variable domain (remainder filled in from reference TRBV7-2 and TRBJ1-3): GAGVSQSPSNKVTEKGKDVELRCDPISGHTALYWYRQSLGQGLEFLIYFQGNSAPDKSGLPSDRFSAERTGGSVSTLTIQRTQQEDSAVYLCASTLSLSGITGNTIYFGEGSWLTVV.

This CDR3 is CASRTGGWYNEQFF. CDR3 sequence (DNA): TGTGCCAGCAGAACGGGAGGATGGTACAATGAGCAGTTCTTC. The chain employs TRBV27 and TRBJ2-1; 7 nucleotides line up with TRBD2. Trimming removed 6 bases from V and 4 bases from J; junction bases left unmatched: 6. Germline V gene data show CDR1 as MNHEY and CDR2 as SMNVEV (reference sequence). This CDR3 is built from 14 residues.

The chain has TRBV11-2 and TRBJ2-3; D is possibly TRBD2 (7 bases). This CDR3 contains 17 residues. With 8 bases removed from V and 7 bases from J, the gap between germline ends came to 28 bases. Germline lookup yields CDR1 SGHAT and CDR2 FQNNGV. The CDR3 region has the DNA TGTGCCAGCCGATCGCTGGGGGGCGGGAGCGAACGAAATACGCAGTATTTT. Amino acids: CASRSLGGGSERNTQYF.

The V and J genes are TRBV18 and TRBJ1-1; D remains unclear. V lost 7 bases, J lost 4 bases, and 13 bases lay in between. CDR3 size: 13 residues. Per germline, CDR1 KGHSH and CDR2 LQKENI. The CDR3 region is CASCLREGTEAFF. In nucleotides, the CDR3 is TGTGCCAGCTGCCTCCGGGAGGGCACTGAAGCTTTCTTT.

This clone was found a few times. Other DNA variants within this sample encode the same CDR3. The J gene is TRBJ2-7, the V gene TRBV6-5, with D unclear. Between the trimmed V and J ends, which lost 7 bases and 3 bases, there was a span of 7 bases. CDR3 length: 11 amino acids. Germline V gene lookup returns CDR1 MNHEY and CDR2 SVGAGI. The CDR3 sequence: CASTQNYEQYF. CDR3 DNA: TGTGCCAGCACCCAGAACTACGAGCAGTACTTC.

Of note for this clone: This CDR3 is also generated by other DNA sequences in the sample. J is TRBJ2-7 and V is TRBV18; D is perhaps TRBD2 (6 bases). Per germline, CDR1 KGHSH and CDR2 LQKENI. Trimming removed 6 bases at V and 2 bases at J, with 11 bases between. The CDR3 consists of 13 residues. The CDR3 nucleotides are TGTGCCAGCTCCCCAACTAGCACCTACGAGCAGTACTTC. It yields the protein CASSPTSTYEQYF.

V usage is TRBV5-1 and J usage is TRBJ1-6; 8 bases match TRBD1. Germline V CDR1 and CDR2: SGHRS, YFSETQ. The CDR3 covers 16 residues. J gave up 9 bases and V 1 base, and 9 bases lay outside the gene matches. For the CDR3, the DNA is TGCGCCAGCAGCTTGCAGGGGGCCCTATATGGTTCACCCCTCCACTTT. Protein: CASSLQGALYGSPLHF.